What follows is one T cell receptor (beta chain) and its context. This record comes from a study of T cells after yellow fever vaccination. TCRdb called the 5' RACE reads again in MiXCR, with one record for every CDR3 protein. The sample lists around 200,000 distinct CDR3 sequences, more than 9.5% occurring once. The germline CDR1 and CDR2 sequences are LGHNA and YNFKEQ. The CDR3 covers 13 residues. The V end was cut by 4 bases, the J end by 2 bases, with 8 bases between. This TCR was sampled from a man younger than 35 who received the YFV17D yellow fever vaccine. This rearrangement joins TRBV4-2 to TRBJ1-1, with D unresolved. The specimen was CD8+ T cells sorted from PBMCs, collected 15 days after the yellow fever booster vaccination. In nucleotides, the CDR3 is TGTGCCAGCAGCCGGACTCGCAACACTGAAGCTTTCTTT. Translating it yields CASSRTRNTEAFF.